This TCR beta chain was retrieved from a study of T-cell reconstitution after alpha-beta-depleted transplantation in children. Points from the study as a whole: From newly produced T cells came most of the T-cell counts and diversity one year after transplant. Where some patients showed high TCRbeta diversity at day 60, it came from recipient T cells and thymic progenitors that had survived. About two months after transplant, alpha-beta T cells reportedly came from several hundred expanded graft clones.

Unique molecular identifiers were built into the TCRbeta library. Via MiXCR, TCRdb re-called the PCR reads, giving one row per CDR3 protein. The sample holds some 840,000 distinct CDR3 sequences; about 16% are singletons and the top ten take approximately 5%. V dropped 8 bases and J dropped 7 bases, with 14 bases sitting between them. The CDR3 is 13 amino acids. This clonotype was observed a handful of times. As yet, its antigen is unknown. This sequence originates from a male patient younger than 18 who had a stem cell transplant for acute lymphoblastic leukemia, so the T cells may come from the graft donor. The rearrangement uses TRBV12-3 or TRBV12-4 and TRBJ1-4; possibly TRBD1 for D (5 bases). The starting material was PBMCs, mostly from graft donor cells, obtained 360 days after TCRalphabeta/CD19-depleted stem cell transplant. DNA for the CDR3: TGTGCCAGCCGGGGGGTTTTCGGTGAAAAACTGTTTTTT. Protein product: CASRGVFGEKLFF.